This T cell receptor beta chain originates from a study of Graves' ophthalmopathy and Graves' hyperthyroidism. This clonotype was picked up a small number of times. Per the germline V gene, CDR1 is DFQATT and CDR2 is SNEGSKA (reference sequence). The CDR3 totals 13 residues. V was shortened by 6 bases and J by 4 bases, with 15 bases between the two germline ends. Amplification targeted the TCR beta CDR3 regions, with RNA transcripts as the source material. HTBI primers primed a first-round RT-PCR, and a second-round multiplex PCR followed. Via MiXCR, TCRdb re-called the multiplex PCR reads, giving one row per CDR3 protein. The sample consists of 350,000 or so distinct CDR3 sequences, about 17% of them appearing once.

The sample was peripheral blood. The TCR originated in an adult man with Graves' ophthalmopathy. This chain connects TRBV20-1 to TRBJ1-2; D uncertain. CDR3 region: CSAEFSNRYGYTF. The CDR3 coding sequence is TGCAGTGCGGAATTCAGTAATCGCTATGGCTACACCTTC.